Listed below are T cell receptor beta chains from one sample, sequenced in a study of cytomegalovirus exposure and HLA in healthy donors. Assay: immunoSEQ multiplex PCR; the TCRdb copy retains only in-frame clones and omits some. The profile shows about 120,000 clones, over 70% of them singletons. The sample comprised PBMCs. All receptors derive from a female donor in good health and CMV-seropositive. Each CDR3 is given with its conserved first and last residue. D genes are given only for firm matches. Clone size is not always given. Where it is, it says once, few, many or a class for expanded clones.

clone_size,j_call,d_call,v_call,cdr3_aa,cdr3_nt
.,TRBJ2-4,.,TRBV19,CASIPTGEKNIQYF,TGTGCCAGTATCCCGACAGGCGAGAAAAACATTCAGTACTTC
.,TRBJ2-1,TRBD2,TRBV5-6,CASSVIGTSGGAKFF,TGTGCCAGCAGCGTCATAGGGACTAGCGGGGGGGCAAAGTTCTTC
.,TRBJ2-2,TRBD1,TRBV5-1,CASSYGDRDFVGELFF,TGCGCCAGCAGCTACGGGGACAGGGATTTCGTCGGGGAGCTGTTTTTT
.,TRBJ1-4,TRBD1,TRBV19,CAISQGRGEKLFF,TGTGCCATCTCACAGGGGAGAGGCGAAAAACTGTTTTTT
.,TRBJ2-4,.,TRBV28,CASSFPGIAKNIQYF,TGTGCCAGCAGTTTCCCGGGAATTGCCAAAAACATTCAGTACTTC
.,TRBJ1-5,.,TRBV6-1,CASRESLQPQHF,TGTGCCAGCAGGGAATCACTCCAGCCCCAGCATTTT
.,TRBJ1-5,TRBD1,TRBV4-2,CASSPTGNSNQPQHF,TGTGCCAGCAGCCCGACAGGGAATAGCAATCAGCCCCAGCATTTT
.,TRBJ1-2,.,TRBV19,CASSTGLSYGYTF,TGTGCCAGTTCGACAGGACTCTCCTATGGCTACACCTTC
.,TRBJ1-1,.,TRBV7-9,CASSLAQAHPEAFF,TGTGCCAGCAGCTTAGCGCAGGCCCACCCTGAAGCTTTCTTT
.,TRBJ2-5,.,TRBV5-1,CASSLGLGALAETQYF,TGCGCCAGCAGCTTGGGGTTGGGGGCCCTCGCGGAGACCCAGTACTTC
.,TRBJ2-1,TRBD1,TRBV25-1,CASSDNRGYNEQFF,TGTGCCAGCAGTGATAACAGGGGGTACAATGAGCAGTTCTTC
.,TRBJ2-2,TRBD2,TRBV19,CASSMRGGNTGELFF,TGTGCCAGTAGTATGCGGGGGGGTAACACCGGGGAGCTGTTTTTT
.,TRBJ1-4,.,TRBV5-6,CASSYTGRPLFF,TGTGCCAGCAGCTACACAGGGCGTCCACTGTTTTTT
.,TRBJ2-7,.,TRBV18,CASSPEGLGEQYF,TGTGCCAGCTCACCGGAGGGGTTAGGAGAGCAGTACTTC
.,TRBJ2-3,TRBD2,TRBV7-2,CASSFSAGGGTDTQYF,TGTGCCAGCAGCTTCTCAGCGGGGGGTGGTACAGATACGCAGTATTTT
.,TRBJ2-1,.,TRBV2,CASHGLNNEQFF,TGTGCCAGCCACGGACTCAACAATGAGCAGTTCTTC
.,TRBJ2-3,TRBD2,TRBV29-1,CSVGLAGGPTDTQYF,TGCAGCGTAGGACTAGCGGGGGGACCCACAGATACGCAGTATTTT
.,TRBJ2-7,.,TRBV7-6,CASSWDIAPEQYF,TGTGCCAGCAGCTGGGACATAGCACCCGAGCAGTACTTC
.,TRBJ1-1,.,TRBV30,CAWRAGNTEAFF,TGTGCCTGGCGCGCTGGGAACACTGAAGCTTTCTTT
.,TRBJ2-1,TRBD1,TRBV10-3,CASQDRGNNEQFF,TGTGCCTCGCAGGACAGGGGGAACAATGAGCAGTTCTTC
.,TRBJ2-5,TRBD1,TRBV2,CASNPGQGAWETQYF,TGTGCCAGCAATCCGGGACAGGGGGCGTGGGAGACCCAGTACTTC
.,TRBJ2-5,.,TRBV7-3,CASSFAGGETQYF,TGTGCCAGCAGCTTTGCCGGGGGAGAGACCCAGTACTTC
.,TRBJ1-1,.,TRBV19,CASSNRLNTEAFF,TGTGCCAGTAGTAACAGGCTGAACACTGAAGCTTTCTTT
few,TRBJ1-1,.,TRBV7-9,CASSFTGRDTEAFF,TGTGCCAGCAGCTTTACAGGTCGCGACACTGAAGCTTTCTTT
few,TRBJ1-1,TRBD1,TRBV29-1,CSVVRDRGTEAFF,TGCAGCGTGGTCCGGGACAGGGGAACTGAAGCTTTCTTT
.,TRBJ1-5,TRBD1,TRBV30,CAWSRDRTNSNQPQHF,TGTGCCTGGAGTCGGGACAGGACAAATAGCAATCAGCCCCAGCATTTT
.,TRBJ1-3,.,TRBV30,CAHPGVPGNTIYF,TGTGCCCACCCAGGGGTCCCTGGAAACACCATATATTTT
.,TRBJ2-7,.,TRBV19,CASSISFTAGFREQYF,TGTGCCAGTAGTATTAGTTTCACCGCCGGTTTCCGCGAGCAGTACTTC
.,TRBJ2-1,.,TRBV11-3,CASSPEGDEQFF,TGTGCCAGCAGCCCCGAGGGGGATGAGCAGTTCTTC
.,TRBJ2-2,TRBD2,TRBV10-3,CAIRSGLAGGELFF,TGTGCCATCAGATCGGGACTAGCAGGCGGGGAGCTGTTTTTT
.,TRBJ2-7,.,TRBV19,CASSNGYTFYEQYF,TGTGCCAGTAGTAACGGGTATACGTTTTACGAGCAGTACTTC
.,TRBJ1-2,.,TRBV11-2,CASSLGATLHGYTF,TGTGCCAGCAGCTTAGGGGCAACGCTTCATGGCTACACCTTC
.,TRBJ1-2,.,TRBV4-1,CASSQEGLWGYTF,TGCGCCAGCAGCCAAGAGGGGCTCTGGGGCTACACCTTC
.,TRBJ1-3,.,TRBV14,CASSQDPWSTIYF,TGTGCCAGCAGCCAAGATCCATGGAGCACCATATATTTT
.,TRBJ2-5,.,TRBV6-1,CASNSGRKNQETQYF,TGTGCCAGCAACTCAGGGCGAAAGAACCAAGAGACCCAGTACTTC
.,TRBJ2-5,.,TRBV25-1,CASIRGDQETQYF,TGTGCCAGCATCCGCGGTGATCAAGAGACCCAGTACTTC
.,TRBJ2-7,.,TRBV30,CAWSRGGTYEQYF,TGTGCCTGGAGCAGGGGCGGAACCTACGAGCAGTACTTC
.,TRBJ2-7,TRBD1,TRBV10-2,CASDSGQVHEQYF,TGCGCCAGTGATTCGGGACAGGTCCACGAGCAGTACTTC
.,TRBJ1-6,.,TRBV27,CASSLQFGPLHF,TGTGCCAGCAGCCTCCAATTTGGCCCCCTCCACTTT
.,TRBJ1-6,TRBD1,TRBV6-5,CASSQTGTGNSPLHF,TGTGCCAGCAGTCAAACCGGGACAGGAAATTCACCCCTCCACTTT
.,TRBJ1-1,.,TRBV10-3,CAISGVLGTEAFF,TGTGCCATCAGTGGGGTCCTCGGGACTGAAGCTTTCTTT
.,TRBJ2-1,TRBD2,TRBV16,CASSHGHSSGVGDEQFF,TGTGCCAGCAGCCACGGTCATTCTAGCGGGGTAGGAGATGAGCAGTTCTTC
.,TRBJ1-1,.,TRBV6-5,CASSPFQGNTEAFF,TGTGCCAGCAGTCCATTCCAGGGGAACACTGAAGCTTTCTTT
.,TRBJ1-4,.,TRBV6-1,CASRGGLSEKLFF,TGTGCCAGCCGGGGGGGGCTAAGTGAAAAACTGTTTTTT
few,TRBJ2-1,TRBD2,TRBV4-1,CASSQAERGNEQFF,TGCGCCAGCAGCCAAGCGGAGCGGGGCAATGAGCAGTTCTTC
.,TRBJ1-1,TRBD1,TRBV4-2,CASSPSTGGLSGTEAFF,TGTGCCAGCAGCCCGTCGACAGGGGGCCTGTCCGGGACTGAAGCTTTCTTT
once,TRBJ2-1,TRBD2,TRBV18,CASSPFGGTGYNEQFF,TGTGCCAGCTCGCCGTTCGGGGGGACGGGATACAATGAGCAGTTCTTC
once,TRBJ2-3,.,TRBV5-1,CASSLRSNSDTQYF,TGCGCCAGCAGCTTGCGGTCGAATTCAGATACGCAGTATTTT
.,TRBJ2-1,.,TRBV4-1,CASSQKVLAGNNEQFF,TGCGCCAGCAGCCAAAAGGTCCTGGCAGGGAACAATGAGCAGTTCTTC
.,TRBJ1-1,.,TRBV29-1,CSVGSAEAFF,TGCAGCGTTGGTTCCGCTGAAGCTTTCTTT